This TCR beta chain is from a study of cytomegalovirus exposure and HLA in healthy donors. The CDR3 loop spans 15 amino acids. V dropped 6 bases and J dropped 3 bases, with 15 bases sitting between them. Germline CDR1 is SGHTA and CDR2 is FQGTGA. Generated by immunoSEQ multiplex PCR, the TCRdb table keeps only in-frame clones and is missing some. This table has over 250,000 clones, just over 85% appearing once. The TCR originated in a woman between 18 and 29 years old in good health and CMV-seronegative. J is TRBJ2-1 and V is TRBV7-3, with a tentative D call TRBD2 (7 bases). The sample consisted of PBMCs. The CDR3 region is CASSSQGGVYNEQFF. Written as DNA, the CDR3 is TGTGCCAGCAGTTCACAGGGAGGGGTCTACAATGAGCAGTTCTTC.